Each of the 10 T cell receptor beta chains below was sequenced from the same sample in a study of identifying expanded T cells in peripheral blood. Profiling relied on immunoSEQ multiplex PCR, and the TCRdb table lists in-frame clones only, not all of them. The sample lists about 85,000 clones; roughly 91% were seen once. The sequencing input was blood. These receptors were taken from a person aged 18 to 75 in good health.

The chain couples TRBV7-7 to TRBJ2-2; the D is unclear. CDR1 and CDR2 (germline): SSHAT, FNYEAQ (reference sequence). There are 14 residues in the CDR3. V dropped 5 bases and J dropped 4 bases, with 11 bases sitting between them. This CDR3 reads CASSPRVGTGELFF. The CDR3 DNA is TGTGCCAGCAGCCCCCGGGTAGGCACCGGGGAGCTGTTTTTT.

The sample holds a few counts of this clone. This chain joins TRBV5-4 and TRBJ2-3; 10 nucleotides line up with TRBD1. Trimming at V came to 4 bases and at J to 6 bases, leaving 5 bases not matched to a gene. CDR3 length: 14 residues. Looked up from germline, CDR1 is SGHNT and CDR2 is YYREEE (reference sequence). CDR3: CASSVDRGLDTQYF. Written as DNA, the CDR3 is TGTGCCAGCAGCGTAGACAGGGGGCTGGATACGCAGTATTTT.

The chain employs TRBV28 and TRBJ2-7; the match to TRBD1 covers 8 bases. V shed 5 bases, J shed 4 bases, and the junction held 10 bases outside the gene matches. The CDR3 is 15 residues long. Germline CDR1 and CDR2: MDHEN and SYDVKM. CDR3 sequence reads: CASSIAGQGAYEQYF. DNA for the CDR3: TGTGCCAGCAGTATAGCAGGACAGGGAGCTTACGAGCAGTACTTC.

The chain uses TRBV28 and TRBJ2-5; no clear D. Trimming shortened V by 9 bases and J by 7 bases, and 15 bases separated the two germline ends. CDR3 length equals 12 residues. Per the germline V gene, CDR1 is MDHEN and CDR2 is SYDVKM. CDR3 protein: CASTPPRGTQYF. The DNA of the CDR3 is TGTGCCAGTACCCCCCCACGTGGGACCCAGTACTTC.

The chain combines TRBV5-8 with TRBJ2-1; D perhaps matches TRBD2 (6 bases). In germline, CDR1 is SGHTS, CDR2 YDEGEE. The V end lost 3 bases, the J end lost 7 bases, and 20 bases lay between the germline ends. This CDR3 region has 16 residues. This CDR3 is CASSSGTSPRWNEQFF. In nucleotides, the CDR3 is TGTGCCAGCAGCTCAGGGACTTCTCCTCGGTGGAATGAGCAGTTCTTC.

The CDR3 reads CASKGGVRSPLHF. The CDR3 DNA is TGTGCCTCGAAGGGGGGAGTACGGTCACCCCTCCACTTT. The J gene is TRBJ1-6, the V gene TRBV19, with a possible D match to TRBD1 (6 bases). This CDR3 is 13 amino acids long. The germline CDR1 and CDR2 sequences are LNHDA and SQIVND (reference sequence). The V end was cut by 11 bases, the J end by 10 bases, with 18 bases between.

The chain uses TRBV5-1 and TRBJ1-2; 7 bases are a match to TRBD1. The CDR3 runs 21 residues. Germline CDR1 and CDR2: SGHRS and YFSETQ. The V gene end was trimmed by 0 bases and the J gene end by 0 bases; junction bases not matched to a gene: 20. CDR3: CASSLGRMGAGGSGSNYGYTF. CDR3 bases: TGCGCCAGCAGCTTGGGAAGAATGGGGGCAGGGGGATCCGGTTCTAACTATGGCTACACCTTC.

The J gene is TRBJ2-2, the V gene TRBV5-6; possible D gene TRBD1, 5 bases. Germline lookup yields CDR1 SGHDT and CDR2 YYEEEE. This CDR3 comprises 17 residues. Trimming stripped 2 bases from V and 8 bases from J, with 22 bases between. The chain's CDR3 is CASSLQRKGSLVGELFF. As DNA, the CDR3 is TGTGCCAGCAGCTTACAAAGGAAGGGGTCCCTGGTAGGGGAGCTGTTTTTT.

This chain uses TRBV19 with TRBJ2-5; 7 bases match TRBD2. After removal of 9 bases from V and 2 bases from J, the junction contained 12 bases not matched to a gene. Germline lookup yields CDR1 LNHDA and CDR2 SQIVND (reference sequence). The CDR3 contains 15 residues. The DNA of the CDR3 is TGTGCCAGCGAGCAGGGCGGGGGATGGCAAGAGACCCAGTACTTC. Protein: CASEQGGGWQETQYF. The full variable domain, its missing parts supplied by reference TRBV19 and TRBJ2-5, is DGGITQSPKYLFRKEGQNVTLSCEQNLNHDAMYWYRQDPGQGLRLIYYSQIVNDFQKGDIAEGYSVSREKKESFPLTVTSAQKNPTAFYLCASEQGGGWQETQYFGPGTRLLVL.

The J gene is TRBJ2-1, the V gene TRBV19; 7 nucleotides agree with TRBD2. Germline-derived CDR1 and CDR2 are LNHDA and SQIVND (reference sequence). The CDR3 has 16 residues. Losses at the gene ends were 3 bases for V and 2 bases for J; bases not matched to a gene: 7. CDR3 in amino acids: CASSIRGGGTYNEQFF. The CDR3 DNA reads as TGTGCCAGTAGTATCCGTGGGGGGGGAACCTACAATGAGCAGTTCTTC.